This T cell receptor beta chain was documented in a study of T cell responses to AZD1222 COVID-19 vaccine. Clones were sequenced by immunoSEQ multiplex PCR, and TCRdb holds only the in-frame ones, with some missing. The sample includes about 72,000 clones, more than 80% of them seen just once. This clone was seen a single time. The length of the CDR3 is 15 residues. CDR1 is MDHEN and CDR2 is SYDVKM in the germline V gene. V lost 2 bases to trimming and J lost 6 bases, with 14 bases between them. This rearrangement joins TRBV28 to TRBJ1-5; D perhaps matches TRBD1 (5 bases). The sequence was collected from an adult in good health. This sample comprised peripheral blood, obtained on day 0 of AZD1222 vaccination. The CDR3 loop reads CASSLSQAGVQPQHF. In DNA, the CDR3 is TGTGCCAGCAGTTTAAGTCAGGCGGGGGTTCAGCCCCAGCATTTT.